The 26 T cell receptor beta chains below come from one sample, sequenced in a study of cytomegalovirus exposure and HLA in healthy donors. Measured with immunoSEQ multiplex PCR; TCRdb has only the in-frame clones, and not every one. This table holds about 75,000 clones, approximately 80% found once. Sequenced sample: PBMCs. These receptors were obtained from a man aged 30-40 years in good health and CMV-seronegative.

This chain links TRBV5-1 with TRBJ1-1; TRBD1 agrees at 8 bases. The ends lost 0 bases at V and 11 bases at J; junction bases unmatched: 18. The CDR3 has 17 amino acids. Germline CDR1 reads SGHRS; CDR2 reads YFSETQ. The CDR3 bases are TGCGCCAGCAGCTTGGCCGGGGGAGACTCAGGGGGCGGTTTGGCTTTCTTT. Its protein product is CASSLAGGDSGGGLAFF.

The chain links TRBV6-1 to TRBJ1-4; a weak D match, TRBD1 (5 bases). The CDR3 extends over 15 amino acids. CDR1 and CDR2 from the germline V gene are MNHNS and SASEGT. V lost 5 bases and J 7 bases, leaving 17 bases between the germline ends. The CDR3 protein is CASSQQVGWSEKLFF. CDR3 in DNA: TGTGCCAGCAGTCAACAGGTGGGGTGGAGTGAAAAACTGTTTTTT.

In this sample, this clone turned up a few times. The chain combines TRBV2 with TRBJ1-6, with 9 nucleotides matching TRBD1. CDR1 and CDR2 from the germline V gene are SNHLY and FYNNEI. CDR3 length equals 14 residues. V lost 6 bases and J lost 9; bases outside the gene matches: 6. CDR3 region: CASRPTGGGSPLHF. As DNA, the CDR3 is TGTGCCAGCAGGCCGACAGGGGGTGGTTCACCCCTCCACTTT. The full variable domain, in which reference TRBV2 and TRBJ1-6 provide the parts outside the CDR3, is EPEVTQTPSHQVTQMGQEVILRCVPISNHLYFYWYRQILGQKVEFLVSFYNNEISEKSEIFDDQFSVERPDGSNFTLKIRSTKLEDSAMYFCASRPTGGGSPLHFGNGTRLTVT.

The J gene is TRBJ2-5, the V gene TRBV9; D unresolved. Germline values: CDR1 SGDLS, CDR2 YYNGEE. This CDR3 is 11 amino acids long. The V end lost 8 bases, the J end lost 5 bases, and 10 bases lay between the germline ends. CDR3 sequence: CARYPNETQYF. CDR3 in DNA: TGTGCCAGATACCCTAATGAGACCCAGTACTTC.

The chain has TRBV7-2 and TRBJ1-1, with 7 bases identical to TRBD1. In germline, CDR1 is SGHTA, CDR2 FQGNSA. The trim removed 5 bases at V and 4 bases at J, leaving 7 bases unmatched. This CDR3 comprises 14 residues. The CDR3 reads CASSPRDSATEAFF. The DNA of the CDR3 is TGTGCCAGCAGCCCGCGGGACAGCGCCACTGAAGCTTTCTTT.

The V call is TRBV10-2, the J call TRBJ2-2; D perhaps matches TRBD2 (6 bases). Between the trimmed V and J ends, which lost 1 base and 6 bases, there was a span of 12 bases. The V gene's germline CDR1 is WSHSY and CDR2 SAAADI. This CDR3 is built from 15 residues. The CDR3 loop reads CASSEFKGGSGELFF. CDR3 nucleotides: TGCGCCAGCAGTGAGTTTAAGGGAGGATCCGGGGAGCTGTTTTTT.

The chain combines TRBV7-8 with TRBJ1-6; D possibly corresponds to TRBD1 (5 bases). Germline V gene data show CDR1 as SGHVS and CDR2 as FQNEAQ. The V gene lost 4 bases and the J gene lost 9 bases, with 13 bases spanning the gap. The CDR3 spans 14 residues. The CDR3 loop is CASSSGRESSPLHF. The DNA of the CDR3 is TGTGCCAGCAGCTCAGGGAGGGAGAGTTCACCCCTCCACTTT.

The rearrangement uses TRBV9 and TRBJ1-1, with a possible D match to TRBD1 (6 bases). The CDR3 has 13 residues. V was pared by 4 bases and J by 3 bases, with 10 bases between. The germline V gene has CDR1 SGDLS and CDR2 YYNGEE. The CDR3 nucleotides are TGTGCCAGCAGCCCAGGGGATGACACTGAAGCTTTCTTT. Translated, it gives CASSPGDDTEAFF.

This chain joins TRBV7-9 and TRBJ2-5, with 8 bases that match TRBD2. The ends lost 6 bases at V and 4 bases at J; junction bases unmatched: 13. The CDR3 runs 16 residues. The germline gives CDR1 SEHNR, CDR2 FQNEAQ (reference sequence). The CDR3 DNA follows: TGTGCCAGCAGACCGGGACTAGTTGAAGCTTTAGAGACCCAGTACTTC. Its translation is CASRPGLVEALETQYF. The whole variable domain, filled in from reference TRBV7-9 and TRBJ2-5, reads DTGVSQNPRHKITKRGQNVTFRCDPISEHNRLYWYRQTLGQGPEFLTYFQNEAQLEKSRLLSDRFSAERPKGSFSTLEIQRTEQGDSAMYLCASRPGLVEALETQYFGPGTRLLVL.

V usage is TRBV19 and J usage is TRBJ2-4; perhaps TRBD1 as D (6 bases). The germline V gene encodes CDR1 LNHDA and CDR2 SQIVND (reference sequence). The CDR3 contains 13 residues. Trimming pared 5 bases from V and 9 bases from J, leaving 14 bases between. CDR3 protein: CASSSQGGGIQYF. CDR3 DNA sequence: TGTGCCAGTAGTTCACAAGGGGGTGGCATTCAGTACTTC.

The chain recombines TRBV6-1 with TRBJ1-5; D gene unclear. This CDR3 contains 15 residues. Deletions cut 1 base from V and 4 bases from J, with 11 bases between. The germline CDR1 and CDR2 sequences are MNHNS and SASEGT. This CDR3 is CASSEVFRGNQPQHF. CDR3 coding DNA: TGTGCCAGCAGTGAAGTTTTTCGAGGGAATCAGCCCCAGCATTTT.

CDR3 bases: TGCAGCGTTGAAGCGCGCGGGACAGGAAATGGCTACACCTTC. It is translated as CSVEARGTGNGYTF. This chain uses TRBV29-1 with TRBJ1-2; the match to TRBD1 covers 8 bases. With 1 base clipped from V and 6 bases from J, the junction kept 7 bases outside the gene matches. CDR1 is SQVTM and CDR2 is ANQGSEA in the germline V gene. The CDR3 sequence is 14 residues long.

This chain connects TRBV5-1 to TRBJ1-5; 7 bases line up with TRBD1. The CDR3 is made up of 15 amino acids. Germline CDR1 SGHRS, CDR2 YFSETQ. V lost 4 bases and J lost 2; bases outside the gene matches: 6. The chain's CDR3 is CASSPTGKGNQPQHF. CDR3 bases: TGCGCCAGCAGCCCGACAGGGAAGGGCAATCAGCCCCAGCATTTT.

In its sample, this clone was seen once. The CDR3 is CASSQYGGWQETQYF. The CDR3, as DNA: TGTGCCAGCAGCCAGTACGGGGGTTGGCAAGAGACCCAGTACTTC. The genes are TRBV7-6 and TRBJ2-5; D possibly corresponds to TRBD2 (6 bases). Deletions cut 5 bases from V and 2 bases from J, with 15 bases between. This CDR3 is 15 amino acids long. Germline V gene lookup returns CDR1 SGHVS and CDR2 FNYEAQ.

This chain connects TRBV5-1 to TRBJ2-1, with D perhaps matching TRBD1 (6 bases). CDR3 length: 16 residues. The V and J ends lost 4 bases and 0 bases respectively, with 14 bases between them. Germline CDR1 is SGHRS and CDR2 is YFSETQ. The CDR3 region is CASSPGTSSSYNEQFF. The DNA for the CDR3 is TGCGCCAGCAGCCCCGGGACATCGAGCTCCTACAATGAGCAGTTCTTC.

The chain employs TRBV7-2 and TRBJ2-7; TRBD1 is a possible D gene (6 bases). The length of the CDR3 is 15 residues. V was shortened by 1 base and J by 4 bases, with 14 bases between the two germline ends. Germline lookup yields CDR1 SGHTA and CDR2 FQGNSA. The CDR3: CASSLGQVVGYEQYF. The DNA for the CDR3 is TGTGCCAGCAGCTTAGGACAGGTAGTAGGTTACGAGCAGTACTTC.

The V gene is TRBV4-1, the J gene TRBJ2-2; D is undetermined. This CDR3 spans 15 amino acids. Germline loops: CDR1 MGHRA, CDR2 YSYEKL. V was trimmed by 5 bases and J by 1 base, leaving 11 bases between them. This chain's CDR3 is CASSYYGENTGELFF. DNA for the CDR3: TGCGCCAGCAGCTACTATGGTGAGAACACCGGGGAGCTGTTTTTT.

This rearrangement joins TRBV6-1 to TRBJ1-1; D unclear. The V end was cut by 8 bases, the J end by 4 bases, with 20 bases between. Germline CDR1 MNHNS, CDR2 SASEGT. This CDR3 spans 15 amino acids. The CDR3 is CASLRPRLLSTEAFF. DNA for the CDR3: TGTGCCAGCTTGAGACCCAGGTTATTGAGCACTGAAGCTTTCTTT.

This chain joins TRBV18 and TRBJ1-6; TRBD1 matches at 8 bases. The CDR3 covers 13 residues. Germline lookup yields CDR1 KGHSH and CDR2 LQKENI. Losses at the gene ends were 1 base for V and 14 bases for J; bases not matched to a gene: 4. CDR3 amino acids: CASSPRGQDTLHF. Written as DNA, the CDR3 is TGTGCCAGCTCACCACGGGGACAGGATACCCTCCACTTT.

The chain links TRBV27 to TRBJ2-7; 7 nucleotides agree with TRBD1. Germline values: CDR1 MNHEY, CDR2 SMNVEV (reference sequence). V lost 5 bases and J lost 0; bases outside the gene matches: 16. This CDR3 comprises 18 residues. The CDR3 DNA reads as TGTGCCAGCAGTCCGAGTAAACCACAGGGGCCCTACTCCTACGAGCAGTACGTC. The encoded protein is CASSPSKPQGPYSYEQYV.

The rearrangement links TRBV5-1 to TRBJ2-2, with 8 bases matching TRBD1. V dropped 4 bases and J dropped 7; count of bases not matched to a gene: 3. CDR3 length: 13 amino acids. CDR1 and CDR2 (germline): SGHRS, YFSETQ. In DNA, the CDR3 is TGCGCCAGCAGCCTACAGGGGGACGGGGAGCTGTTTTTT. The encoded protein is CASSLQGDGELFF. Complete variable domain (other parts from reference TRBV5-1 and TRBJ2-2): KAGVTQTPRYLIKTRGQQVTLSCSPISGHRSVSWYQQTPGQGLQFLFEYFSETQRNKGNFPGRFSGRQFSNSRSEMNVSTLELGDSALYLCASSLQGDGELFFGEGSRLTVL.

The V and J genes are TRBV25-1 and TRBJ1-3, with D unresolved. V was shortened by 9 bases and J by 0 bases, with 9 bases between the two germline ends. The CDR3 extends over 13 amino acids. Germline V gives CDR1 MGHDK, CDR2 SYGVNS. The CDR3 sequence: CASGALSGNTIYF. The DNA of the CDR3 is TGTGCCAGTGGAGCTCTCTCTGGAAACACCATATATTTT.

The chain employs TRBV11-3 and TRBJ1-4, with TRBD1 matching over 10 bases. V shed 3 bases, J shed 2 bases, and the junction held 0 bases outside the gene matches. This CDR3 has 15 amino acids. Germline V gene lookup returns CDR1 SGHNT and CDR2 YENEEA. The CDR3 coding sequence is TGTGCCAGCAGCTTGGGACAGGGGACTAATGAAAAACTGTTTTTT. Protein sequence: CASSLGQGTNEKLFF. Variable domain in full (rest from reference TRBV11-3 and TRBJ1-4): EAGVVQSPRYKIIEKKQPVAFWCNPISGHNTLYWYLQNLGQGPELLIRYENEEAVDDSQLPKDRFSAERLKGVDSTLKIQPAELGDSAVYLCASSLGQGTNEKLFFGSGTQLSVL.

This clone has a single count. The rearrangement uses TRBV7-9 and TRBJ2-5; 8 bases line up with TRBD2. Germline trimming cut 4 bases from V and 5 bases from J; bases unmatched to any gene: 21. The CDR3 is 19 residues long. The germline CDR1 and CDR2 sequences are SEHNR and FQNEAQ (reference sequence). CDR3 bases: TGTGCCAGCAGCTCCCCGAAGGGTGGCGGGAGGTCCCTCGGGGAGACCCAGTACTTC. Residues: CASSSPKGGGRSLGETQYF. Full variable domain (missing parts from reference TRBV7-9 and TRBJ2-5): DTGVSQNPRHKITKRGQNVTFRCDPISEHNRLYWYRQTLGQGPEFLTYFQNEAQLEKSRLLSDRFSAERPKGSFSTLEIQRTEQGDSAMYLCASSSPKGGGRSLGETQYFGPGTRLLVL.

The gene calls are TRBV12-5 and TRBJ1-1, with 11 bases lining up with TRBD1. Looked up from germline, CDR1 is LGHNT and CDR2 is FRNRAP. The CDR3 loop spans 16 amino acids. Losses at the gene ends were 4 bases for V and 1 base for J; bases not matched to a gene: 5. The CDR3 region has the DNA TGTGCTAGTGGTTGGACAGGGGGCGAGAAGAACACTGAAGCTTTCTTT. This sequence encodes CASGWTGGEKNTEAFF.

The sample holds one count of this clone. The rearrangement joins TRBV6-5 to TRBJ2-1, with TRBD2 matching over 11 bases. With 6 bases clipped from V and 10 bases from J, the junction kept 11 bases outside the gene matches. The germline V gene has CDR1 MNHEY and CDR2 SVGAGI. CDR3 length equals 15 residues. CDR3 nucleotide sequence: TGTGCCAGCAGCTCCTTACTAGCGGGGGAGGAGGAGCAGTTCTTC. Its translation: CASSSLLAGEEEQFF.